This TCR beta chain stems from a study of blood T cell repertoires in COVID-19. This clone occurred once. The CDR3 is 12 residues long. Germline-derived CDR1 and CDR2 are MNHEY and SVGAGI. The V gene lost 2 bases and the J gene lost 8 bases, with 6 bases spanning the gap. Original methodology: Amplification from reference gene primers served as the basis for estimated nucleated cell counts. Here immunoSEQ multiplex PCR was the method, and the copy in TCRdb shows in-frame clones only, minus some. D and trimming were read from the DNA, whereas the V and J calls and clone size are those reported in that table. Counted here are more than 95,000 clones, 86% occurring once; the ten biggest clones make up approximately 8%.

The gene calls are TRBV6-5 and TRBJ1-4; the D gene is possibly TRBD1 (6 bases). The receptor comes from a man in his sixties or seventies who had recovered from COVID-19. The sample taken for sequencing was peripheral blood. The chain's CDR3 is CASSYTGEKLFF. CDR3 sequence (DNA): TGTGCCAGCAGTTACACAGGGGAAAAACTGTTTTTT.